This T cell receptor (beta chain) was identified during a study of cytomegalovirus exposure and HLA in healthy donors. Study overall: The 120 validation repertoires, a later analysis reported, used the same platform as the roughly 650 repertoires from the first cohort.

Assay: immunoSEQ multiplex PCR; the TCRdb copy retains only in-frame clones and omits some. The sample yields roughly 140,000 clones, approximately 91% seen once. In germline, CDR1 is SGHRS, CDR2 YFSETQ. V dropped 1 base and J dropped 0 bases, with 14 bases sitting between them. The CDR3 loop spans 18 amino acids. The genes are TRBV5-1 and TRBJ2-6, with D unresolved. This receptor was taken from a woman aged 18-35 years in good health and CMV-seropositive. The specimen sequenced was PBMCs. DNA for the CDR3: TGCGCCAGCAGCTTGCGGTGGCAGGCAAGCTCTGGGGCCAACGTCCTGACTTTC. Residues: CASSLRWQASSGANVLTF.